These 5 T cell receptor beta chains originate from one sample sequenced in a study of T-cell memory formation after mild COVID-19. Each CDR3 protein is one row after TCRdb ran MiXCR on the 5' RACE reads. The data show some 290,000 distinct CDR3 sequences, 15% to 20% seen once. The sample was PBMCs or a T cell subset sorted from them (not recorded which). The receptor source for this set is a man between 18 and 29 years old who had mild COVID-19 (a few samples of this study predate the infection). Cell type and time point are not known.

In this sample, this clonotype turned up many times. The CDR3 nucleotides read TGTGCCAGCAGTTCTCCCGGCGGGGAGCTGTTTTTT. It translates to CASSSPGGELFF. The chain combines TRBV12-3 or TRBV12-4 with TRBJ2-2, with D hard to call. The V end lost 4 bases, the J end lost 7 bases, and 7 bases lay between the germline ends. This CDR3 has 12 amino acids.

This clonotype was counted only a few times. The CDR3 nucleotides are TGTGCCGCCCAGGAGGGGGGAAATACGCAGTATTTT. Its translation: CAAQEGGNTQYF. The chain employs TRBV28 and TRBJ2-3; D assignment may be TRBD1 or TRBD2 (6 bases each). Germline values: CDR1 MDHEN, CDR2 SYDVKM. V lost 11 bases to trimming and J lost 7 bases, with 16 bases between them. This CDR3 region has 12 residues.

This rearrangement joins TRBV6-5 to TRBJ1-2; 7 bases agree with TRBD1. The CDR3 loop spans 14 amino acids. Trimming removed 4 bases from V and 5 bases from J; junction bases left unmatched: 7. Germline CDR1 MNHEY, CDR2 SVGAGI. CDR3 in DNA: TGTGCCAGCAGTTTCTCGACAGGGCGGTATGGCTACACCTTC. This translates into CASSFSTGRYGYTF.

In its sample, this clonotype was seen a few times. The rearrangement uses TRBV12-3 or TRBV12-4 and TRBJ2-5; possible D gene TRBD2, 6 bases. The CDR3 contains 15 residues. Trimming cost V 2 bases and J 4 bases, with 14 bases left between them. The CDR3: CASSLWQPGGETQYF. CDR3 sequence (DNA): TGTGCCAGCAGTTTATGGCAACCCGGGGGAGAGACCCAGTACTTC.

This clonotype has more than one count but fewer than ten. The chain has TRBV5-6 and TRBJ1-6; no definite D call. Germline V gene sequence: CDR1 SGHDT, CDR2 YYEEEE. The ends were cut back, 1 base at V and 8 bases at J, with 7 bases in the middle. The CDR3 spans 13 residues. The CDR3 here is CASSLTADSPLHF. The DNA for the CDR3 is TGTGCCAGCAGCTTGACAGCAGATTCACCCCTCCACTTT.